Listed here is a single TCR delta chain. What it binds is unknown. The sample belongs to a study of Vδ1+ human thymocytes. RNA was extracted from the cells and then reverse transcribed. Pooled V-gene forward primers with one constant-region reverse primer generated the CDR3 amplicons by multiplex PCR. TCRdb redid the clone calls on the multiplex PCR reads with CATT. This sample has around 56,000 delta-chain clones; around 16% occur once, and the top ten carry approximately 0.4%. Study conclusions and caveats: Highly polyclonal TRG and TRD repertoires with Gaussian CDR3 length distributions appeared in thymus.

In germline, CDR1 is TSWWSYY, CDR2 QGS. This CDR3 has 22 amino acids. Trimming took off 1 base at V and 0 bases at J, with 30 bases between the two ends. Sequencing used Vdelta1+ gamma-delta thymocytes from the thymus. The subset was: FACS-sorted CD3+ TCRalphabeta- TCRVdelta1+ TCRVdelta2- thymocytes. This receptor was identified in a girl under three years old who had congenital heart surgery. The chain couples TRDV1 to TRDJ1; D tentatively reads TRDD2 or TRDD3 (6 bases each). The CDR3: CALGEPTYFLGLHPGDTDKLIF. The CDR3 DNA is TGTGCTCTTGGGGAACCGACCTACTTCCTGGGGTTACACCCGGGGGACACCGATAAACTCATCTTT.